This T cell receptor (beta chain) was recorded in a study of cytotoxic CD8 clonotypes in ibrutinib-treated CLL. Study information: Response sampling came at median approximately a year of treatment, ranging roughly 6 to 36 months. Findings and limits, study-wide: Baseline clonality, above age-matched healthy donor levels, tracked circulating CD8+ T-cell counts. Private clonotypes, not public ones, expanded at ibrutinib response.

A remark on this clone: Its specificity is unknown.

Depth targeted 1 in 200,000 to 1 in 1 million T cells, averaging approximately 10x coverage per clonotype. Measured with immunoSEQ multiplex PCR; TCRdb has only the in-frame clones, and not every one. The sample lists more than 25,000 clones; 69% were seen once. V was cut by 6 bases and J by 4 bases, with 4 bases left in between. CDR1 and CDR2 (germline): LNHDA, SQIVND (reference sequence). The CDR3 has 12 residues. This chain connects TRBV19 to TRBJ2-6; no reliable D call. The sample was PBMCs, taken after 24 months of ibrutinib treatment. This receptor was taken from a human donor with chronic lymphocytic leukemia. CDR3 in DNA: TGTGCCAGTAGGTCAGGGGCCAACGTCCTGACTTTC. It encodes CASRSGANVLTF.